The following is a TCR beta chain sequence with its context. Its target is not known. Germline V gene lookup returns CDR1 MDHEN and CDR2 SYDVKM. This CDR3 is built from 16 residues. The V segment lost 6 bases and the J segment 2 bases; nucleotides outside the gene matches: 10. Individual cDNA molecules received unique molecular identifiers during library preparation. A single record per CDR3 protein comes from TCRdb applying MiXCR to the 5' RACE reads. The sample contains over 85,000 distinct CDR3 sequences, about 15% of which appear only once. This record comes from a study of early T cells in non-severe SARS-CoV-2 infection. Study summary: Alpha and beta chains were unpaired, from unsorted whole-blood bulk RNA.

Notes on the study in general: VDJdb matching skewed toward anti-spike CD8 responses, missing private and CD4 specificities.

This TCR was sampled from an adult who was a healthcare worker with PCR-confirmed SARS-CoV-2 infection or an uninfected control (not recorded which). The genes are TRBV28 and TRBJ2-5; 9 nucleotides align to TRBD1. The sequenced sample consisted of whole blood. CDR3 protein: CASSPPTGGQQETQYF. The CDR3 nucleotides read TGTGCCAGCAGCCCTCCGACAGGGGGGCAACAAGAGACCCAGTACTTC.